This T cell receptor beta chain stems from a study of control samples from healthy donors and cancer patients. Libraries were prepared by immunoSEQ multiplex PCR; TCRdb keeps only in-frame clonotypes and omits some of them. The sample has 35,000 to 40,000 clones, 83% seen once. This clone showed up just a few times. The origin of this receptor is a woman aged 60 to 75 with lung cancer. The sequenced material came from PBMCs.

CDR3 nucleotide sequence: TGTGCCAGCAGTGAACTCTGGGGCAGTGACTCTGGAAACACCATATATTTT. Translated: CASSELWGSDSGNTIYF. The chain couples TRBV6-1 to TRBJ1-3; D may be TRBD1 (5 bases). CDR3 length equals 17 residues. The ends were cut back, 2 bases at V and 0 bases at J, with 14 bases in the middle. Germline CDR1 reads MNHNS; CDR2 reads SASEGT.